These 13 T cell receptor beta chains were sequenced from one sample in a study of spatial heterogeneity in lung cancer (dated by TCRdb to about 2019). The method behind the library was 5' RACE. The instrument was a NextSeq 500. TCRdb reanalyzed the raw reads on its own, using fastp at Q25 for trimming and MiXCR for clone calling, and kept in-frame beta chains. Records with the same CDR3 protein are collapsed into one entry carrying the most frequent genes and DNA. This sample is represented by 110,000 or so distinct CDR3 sequences; roughly a tenth of them were singletons. Jointly, the top ten make up 20% to 25% of the sample. What the time point label conveys for this sample: blood at routine non-recurrence follow-up after resection. The sample was PBMCs, taken at follow-up. Every receptor here comes from a female donor with early-stage non-small cell lung cancer.

The chain combines TRBV5-1 with TRBJ2-4; TRBD2 agrees at 12 bases. The CDR3 has 17 residues. The V and J ends lost 4 bases and 5 bases, in that order; junction bases with no gene match: 10. Germline values: CDR1 SGHRS, CDR2 YFSETQ. CDR3 nucleotide sequence: TGCGCCAGCAGCCCGCGACTAGCGGGAGCAGGCGAAAACATTCAGTACTTC. It encodes CASSPRLAGAGENIQYF.

J is TRBJ1-4 and V is TRBV6-6, with a possible D match to TRBD1 (5 bases). This CDR3 has 15 residues. V gave up 6 bases and J gave up 0 bases, with 11 bases separating them. Per the germline V gene, CDR1 is MNHNY and CDR2 is SVGAGI (reference sequence). The CDR3 loop is CASRFDSATNEKLFF. The DNA for the CDR3 is TGTGCCAGCAGATTCGACAGTGCAACTAATGAAAAACTGTTTTTT.

The rearrangement uses TRBV11-3 and TRBJ2-1; 13 bases agree with TRBD2. The germline V gene has CDR1 SGHNT and CDR2 YENEEA. The ends lost 3 bases at V and 5 bases at J; junction bases unmatched: 1. This CDR3 spans 15 amino acids. In DNA, the CDR3 is TGTGCCAGCAGCTTTACTAGCGGGAGGGACAATGAGCAGTTCTTC. Residues: CASSFTSGRDNEQFF.

In nucleotides, the CDR3 is TGTGCCAGCAGCCGAACAGTGTACACTGAAGCTTTCTTT. It codes for CASSRTVYTEAFF. The V and J genes are TRBV3-1 and TRBJ1-1; D gene ambiguous. V was cut by 4 bases and J by 3 bases, with 9 bases left in between. CDR1 is LGHDT and CDR2 is YNNKEL in the germline V gene (reference sequence). This CDR3 comprises 13 residues.

This clonotype has only a few counts. This chain joins TRBV11-2 and TRBJ2-5; 7 nucleotides align to TRBD2. Germline CDR1 and CDR2: SGHAT and FQNNGV. Trimming cost V 5 bases and J 2 bases; bases outside gene matches: 8. This CDR3 spans 15 amino acids. This CDR3 is CASSPQPSGQETQYF. As DNA, the CDR3 is TGTGCCAGCAGCCCGCAGCCTAGCGGACAAGAGACCCAGTACTTC.

This clonotype showed up just a few times. This chain links TRBV5-1 with TRBJ2-3; 9 bases fit TRBD2. Per germline, CDR1 SGHRS and CDR2 YFSETQ. The CDR3 has 17 residues. The junction had 14 bases not matched to a gene; V was cut back by 6 bases and J by 3 bases. The CDR3 reads CASILTPLAGVTDTQYF. For the CDR3, the DNA is TGCGCCAGCATCCTTACCCCTTTAGCGGGAGTTACAGATACGCAGTATTTT.

This clonotype was counted a few times. This sequence joins TRBV28 and TRBJ1-1; no clear D. Between the trimmed V and J ends, which lost 6 bases and 4 bases, there was a span of 9 bases. The germline V gene encodes CDR1 MDHEN and CDR2 SYDVKM. The CDR3 extends over 12 amino acids. CDR3 bases: TGTGCCAGCAGACCTCCCATCACTGAAGCTTTCTTT. Translation: CASRPPITEAFF.

This clonotype was seen a few times. The rearrangement links TRBV9 to TRBJ2-3; 7 bases match TRBD2. V shed 4 bases, J shed 6 bases, and the junction held 5 bases outside the gene matches. Germline V gene lookup returns CDR1 SGDLS and CDR2 YYNGEE. The CDR3 has 13 residues. DNA for the CDR3: TGTGCCAGCAGCAGGACTAGTCAGGATACGCAGTATTTT. It encodes CASSRTSQDTQYF.

In this sample, this clonotype turned up a few times. The V gene is TRBV27, the J gene TRBJ2-4, with TRBD2 identical over 7 bases. This CDR3 has 15 amino acids. J lost 2 bases, V lost 5 bases, and 6 bases had no gene match. Germline lookup yields CDR1 MNHEY and CDR2 SMNVEV (reference sequence). The CDR3 loop is CASSPWGGTKNIQYF. In DNA, the CDR3 is TGTGCCAGCAGTCCCTGGGGGGGTACCAAAAACATTCAGTACTTC.

The chain has TRBV20-1 and TRBJ2-6; D possibly uses TRBD1 or TRBD2 (6 bases each). The CDR3 is made up of 17 amino acids. CDR1 is DFQATT, CDR2 SNEGSKA, per germline (reference sequence). CDR3 amino acids: CSAPKGGSFSGANVLTF. The CDR3 DNA reads TGCAGCGCTCCCAAGGGGGGCAGCTTCTCTGGGGCCAACGTCCTGACTTTC.

This clonotype was counted ten times or more. The CDR3: CASRSGIPPAGRLDEQFF. As DNA, the CDR3 is TGTGCCAGCAGATCAGGAATCCCACCTGCCGGGAGATTGGATGAGCAGTTCTTC. The chain joins TRBV7-9 to TRBJ2-1; a weak D match, TRBD2 (6 bases). This CDR3 region has 18 residues. CDR1 and CDR2 from the germline V gene are SEHNR and FQNEAQ (reference sequence). V lost 6 bases and J 8 bases, leaving 29 bases between the germline ends. The full variable domain, completed using reference TRBV7-9 and TRBJ2-1, is DTGVSQNPRHKITKRGQNVTFRCDPISEHNRLYWYRQTLGQGPEFLTYFQNEAQLEKSRLLSDRFSAERPKGSFSTLEIQRTEQGDSAMYLCASRSGIPPAGRLDEQFFGPGTRLTVL.

About this clonotype: One end of the junction fails to match germline, which may point to a read error. J is TRBJ1-1 and V is TRBV10-3, with D hard to call. Germline V gene data show CDR1 as ENHRY and CDR2 as SYGVKD. This CDR3 contains 15 residues. The CDR3 protein is CAISESVIRNSEAFF. CDR3 sequence (DNA): TGTGCCATCAGTGAGTCGGTTATAAGGAACTCTGAAGCTTTCTTT.

V and J are TRBV11-3 and TRBJ2-7; D is unresolved. The CDR3 is 14 amino acids. V gave up 1 base and J gave up 2 bases, with 9 bases separating them. Germline loops: CDR1 SGHNT, CDR2 YENEEA. CDR3 loop: CASSLGGGAYEQYF. As DNA, the CDR3 is TGTGCCAGCAGCTTAGGAGGTGGGGCCTACGAGCAGTACTTC.